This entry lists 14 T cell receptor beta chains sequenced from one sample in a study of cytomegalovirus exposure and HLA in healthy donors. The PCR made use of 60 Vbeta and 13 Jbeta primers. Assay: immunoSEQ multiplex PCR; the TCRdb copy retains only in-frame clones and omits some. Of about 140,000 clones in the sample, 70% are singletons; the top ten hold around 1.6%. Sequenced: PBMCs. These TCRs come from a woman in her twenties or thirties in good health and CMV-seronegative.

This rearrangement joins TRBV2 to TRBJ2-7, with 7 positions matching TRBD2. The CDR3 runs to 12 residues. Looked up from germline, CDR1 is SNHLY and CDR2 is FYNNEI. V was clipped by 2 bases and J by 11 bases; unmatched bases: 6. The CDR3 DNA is TGTGCCAGCAGTGAACGAGCCGGGGGGAAGTACGTC. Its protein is CASSERAGGKYV.

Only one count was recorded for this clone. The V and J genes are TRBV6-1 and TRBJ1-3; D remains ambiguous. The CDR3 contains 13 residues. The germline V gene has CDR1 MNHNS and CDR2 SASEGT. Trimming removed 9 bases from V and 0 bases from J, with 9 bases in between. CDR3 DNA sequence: TGTGCCAGGAGAAGAGTCTCTGGAAACACCATATATTTT. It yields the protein CARRRVSGNTIYF.

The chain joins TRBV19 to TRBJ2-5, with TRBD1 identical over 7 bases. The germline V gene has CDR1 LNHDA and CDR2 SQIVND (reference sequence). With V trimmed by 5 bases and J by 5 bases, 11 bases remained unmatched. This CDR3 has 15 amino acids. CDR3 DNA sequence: TGTGCCAGTAGTTCCGCCCCGACAGGGTTGGAGACCCAGTACTTC. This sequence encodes CASSSAPTGLETQYF.

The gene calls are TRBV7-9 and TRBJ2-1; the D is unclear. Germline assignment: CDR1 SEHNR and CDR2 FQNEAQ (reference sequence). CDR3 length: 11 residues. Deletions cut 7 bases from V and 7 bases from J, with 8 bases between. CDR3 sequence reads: CASTEANEQFF. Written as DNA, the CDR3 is TGTGCCAGCACCGAGGCGAATGAGCAGTTCTTC.

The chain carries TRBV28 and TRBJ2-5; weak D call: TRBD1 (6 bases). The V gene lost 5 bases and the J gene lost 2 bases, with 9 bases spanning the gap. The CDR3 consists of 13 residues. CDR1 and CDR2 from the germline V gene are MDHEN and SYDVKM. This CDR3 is CASSRDKQETQYF. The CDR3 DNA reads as TGTGCCAGCAGTAGGGACAAACAAGAGACCCAGTACTTC.

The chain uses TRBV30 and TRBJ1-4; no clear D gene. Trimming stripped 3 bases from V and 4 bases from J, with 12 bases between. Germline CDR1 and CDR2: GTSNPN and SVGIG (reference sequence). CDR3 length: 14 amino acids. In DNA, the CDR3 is TGTGCCTGGAGGTCCGTGGAGGGTAATGAAAAACTGTTTTTT. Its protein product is CAWRSVEGNEKLFF.

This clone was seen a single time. The CDR3 DNA sequence: TGTGCCAGCTCACCGCGACTAGCGGGGAACACAGATACGCAGTATTTT. Translation: CASSPRLAGNTDTQYF. The V gene is TRBV18, the J gene TRBJ2-3; 11 bases fit TRBD2. Germline lookup yields CDR1 KGHSH and CDR2 LQKENI. The CDR3 runs to 16 residues. The J segment lost 2 bases and the V segment lost 3 bases, leaving 4 bases of the junction unmatched.

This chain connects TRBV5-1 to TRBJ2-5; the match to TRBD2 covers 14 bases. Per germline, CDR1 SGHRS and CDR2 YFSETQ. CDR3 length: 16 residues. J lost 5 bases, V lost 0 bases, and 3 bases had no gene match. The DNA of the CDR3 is TGCGCCAGCAGCTTGGGACTAGCGGGAGGGCCCGAGACCCAGTACTTC. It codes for CASSLGLAGGPETQYF.

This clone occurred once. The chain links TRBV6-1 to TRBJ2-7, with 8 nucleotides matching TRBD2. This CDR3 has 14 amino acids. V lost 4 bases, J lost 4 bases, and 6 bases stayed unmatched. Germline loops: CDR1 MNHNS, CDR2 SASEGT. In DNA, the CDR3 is TGTGCCAGCAGTGGGCAGGCTAGCGGGTACGAGCAGTACGTC. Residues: CASSGQASGYEQYV.

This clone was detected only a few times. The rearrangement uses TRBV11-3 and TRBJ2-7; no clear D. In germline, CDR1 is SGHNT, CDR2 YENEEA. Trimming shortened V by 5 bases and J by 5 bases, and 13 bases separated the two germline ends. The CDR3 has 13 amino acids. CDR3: CASSPQKSDEQYF. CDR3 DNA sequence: TGTGCCAGCAGCCCTCAGAAGAGCGACGAGCAGTACTTC.

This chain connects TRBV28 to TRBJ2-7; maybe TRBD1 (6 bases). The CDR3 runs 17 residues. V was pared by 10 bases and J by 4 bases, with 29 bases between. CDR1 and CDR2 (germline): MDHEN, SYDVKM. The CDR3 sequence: CATHGRAGATLSYEQYV. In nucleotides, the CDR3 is TGTGCCACCCACGGCCGGGCAGGGGCAACCCTATCGTACGAGCAGTACGTC.

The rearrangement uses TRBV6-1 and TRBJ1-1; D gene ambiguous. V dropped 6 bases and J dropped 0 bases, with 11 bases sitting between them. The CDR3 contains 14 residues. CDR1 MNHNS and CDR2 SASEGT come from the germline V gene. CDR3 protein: CASSRAALNTEAFF. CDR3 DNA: TGTGCCAGCAGCCGAGCGGCATTGAACACTGAAGCTTTCTTT.

CDR3 coding DNA: TGCGCCAGCAGCTTGGGGGAAGGGACTTATGGCTACACCTTC. Translated: CASSLGEGTYGYTF. The chain uses TRBV5-1 and TRBJ1-2, with a tentative D call TRBD1 (5 bases). The CDR3 loop spans 14 amino acids. With 0 bases removed from V and 5 bases from J, the gap between germline ends came to 11 bases. Germline CDR1 and CDR2: SGHRS and YFSETQ.

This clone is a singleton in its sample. The CDR3 sequence: CASSLLTGTDITGELFF. The CDR3 coding sequence is TGTGCCAGCAGCTTACTAACCGGGACAGACATCACCGGGGAGCTGTTTTTT. The rearrangement links TRBV7-8 to TRBJ2-2, with 7 positions matching TRBD1. This CDR3 has 17 amino acids. The V segment lost 2 bases and the J segment 4 bases; nucleotides outside the gene matches: 10. Germline V lookup: CDR1 SGHVS, CDR2 FQNEAQ.